The clone carrying this TCR beta chain showed up just a few times. This record belongs to a study of T cell changes during pregnancy in multiple sclerosis. Germline V lookup: CDR1 KGHSH, CDR2 LQKENI. Between the trimmed V and J ends, which lost 3 bases and 2 bases, there was a span of 11 bases. The CDR3 runs 14 residues. Profiled with immunoSEQ multiplex PCR; TCRdb holds only in-frame clones, not every one. The repertoire holds over 45,000 clones, with approximately 90% as singletons. The origin of this receptor is a female donor with multiple sclerosis, enrolled in a pregnancy study. The sample was CD4+ T cells from peripheral blood mononuclear cells, taken in the second trimester of pregnancy. This chain connects TRBV18 to TRBJ2-7; possible D gene TRBD2, 6 bases. The CDR3 sequence is CASSPASVTYEQYF. In DNA form, the CDR3 reads TGTGCCAGCTCACCGGCTAGCGTAACCTACGAGCAGTACTTC. Together with reference TRBV18 and TRBJ2-7, the CDR3 gives the full variable domain: NAGVMQNPRHLVRRRGQEARLRCSPMKGHSHVYWYRQLPEEGLKFMVYLQKENIIDESGMPKERFSAEFPKEGPSILRIQQVVRGDSAAYFCASSPASVTYEQYFGPGTRLTVT.